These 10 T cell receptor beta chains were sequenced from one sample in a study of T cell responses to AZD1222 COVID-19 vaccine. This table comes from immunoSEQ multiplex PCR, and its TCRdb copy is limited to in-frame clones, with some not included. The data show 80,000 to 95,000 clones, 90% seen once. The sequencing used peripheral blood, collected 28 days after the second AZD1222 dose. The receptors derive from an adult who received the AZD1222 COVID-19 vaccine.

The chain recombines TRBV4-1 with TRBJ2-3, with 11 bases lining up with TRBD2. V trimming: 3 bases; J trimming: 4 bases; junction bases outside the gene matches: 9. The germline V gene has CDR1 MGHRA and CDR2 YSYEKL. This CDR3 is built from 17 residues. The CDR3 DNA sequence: TGCGCCAGCAGCCAGGAATATAGCGGGGGGGCGTCAGATACGCAGTATTTT. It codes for CASSQEYSGGASDTQYF.

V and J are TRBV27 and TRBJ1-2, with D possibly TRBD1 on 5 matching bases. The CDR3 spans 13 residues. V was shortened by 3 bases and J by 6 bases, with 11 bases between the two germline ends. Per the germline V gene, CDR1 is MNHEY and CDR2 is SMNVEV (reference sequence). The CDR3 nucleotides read TGTGCCAGCAGTTTGGGGGGTTTGCATGGCTACACCTTC. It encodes CASSLGGLHGYTF.

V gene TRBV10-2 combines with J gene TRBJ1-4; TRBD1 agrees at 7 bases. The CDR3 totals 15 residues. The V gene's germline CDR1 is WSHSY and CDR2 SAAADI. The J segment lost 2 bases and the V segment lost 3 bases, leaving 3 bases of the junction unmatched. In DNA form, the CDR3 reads TGCGCCAGCAGTGACCAGGGGGGGACTAATGAAAAACTGTTTTTT. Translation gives CASSDQGGTNEKLFF.

The CDR3 region is CASNAGGAGNSPLHF. The CDR3 DNA sequence: TGTGCCAGCAATGCAGGGGGCGCCGGTAATTCACCCCTCCACTTT. V gene TRBV6-5 combines with J gene TRBJ1-6; TRBD1 matches at 8 bases. The trim removed 7 bases at V and 6 bases at J, leaving 8 bases unmatched. CDR1 is MNHEY, CDR2 SVGAGI, per germline. This CDR3 region has 15 residues.

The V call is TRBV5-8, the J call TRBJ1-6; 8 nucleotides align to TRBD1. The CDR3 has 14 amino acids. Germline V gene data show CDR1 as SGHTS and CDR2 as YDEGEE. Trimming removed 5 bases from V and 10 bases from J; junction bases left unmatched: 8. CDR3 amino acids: CASSSTGAGSPLHF. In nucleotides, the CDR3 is TGTGCCAGCAGTTCGACAGGGGCCGGATCACCCCTCCACTTT.

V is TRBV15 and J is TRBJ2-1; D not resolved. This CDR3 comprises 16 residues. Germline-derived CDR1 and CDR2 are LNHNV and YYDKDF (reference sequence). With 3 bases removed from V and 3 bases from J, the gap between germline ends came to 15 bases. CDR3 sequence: CATSSTVRTFYNEQFF. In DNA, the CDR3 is TGTGCCACCAGCAGTACAGTACGGACCTTCTACAATGAGCAGTTCTTC.

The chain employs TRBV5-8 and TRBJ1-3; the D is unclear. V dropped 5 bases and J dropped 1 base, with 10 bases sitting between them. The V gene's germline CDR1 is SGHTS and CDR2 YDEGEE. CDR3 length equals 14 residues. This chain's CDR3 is CASRSEHSGNTIYF. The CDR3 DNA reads TGTGCCAGCAGGTCGGAGCATTCTGGAAACACCATATATTTT.

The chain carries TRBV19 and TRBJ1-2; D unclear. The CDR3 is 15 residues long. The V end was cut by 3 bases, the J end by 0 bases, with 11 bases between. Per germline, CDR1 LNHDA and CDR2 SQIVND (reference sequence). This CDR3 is CASSIGVDANYGYTF. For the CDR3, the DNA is TGTGCCAGTAGTATCGGGGTCGATGCTAACTATGGCTACACCTTC.

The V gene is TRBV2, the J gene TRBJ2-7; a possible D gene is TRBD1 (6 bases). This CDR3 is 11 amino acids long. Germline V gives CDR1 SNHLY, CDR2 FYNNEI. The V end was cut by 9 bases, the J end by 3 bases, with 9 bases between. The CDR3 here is CASQQGYEQYF. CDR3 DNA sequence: TGTGCCAGTCAACAGGGCTACGAGCAGTACTTC. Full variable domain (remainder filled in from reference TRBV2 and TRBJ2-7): EPEVTQTPSHQVTQMGQEVILRCVPISNHLYFYWYRQILGQKVEFLVSFYNNEISEKSEIFDDQFSVERPDGSNFTLKIRSTKLEDSAMYFCASQQGYEQYFGPGTRLTVT.

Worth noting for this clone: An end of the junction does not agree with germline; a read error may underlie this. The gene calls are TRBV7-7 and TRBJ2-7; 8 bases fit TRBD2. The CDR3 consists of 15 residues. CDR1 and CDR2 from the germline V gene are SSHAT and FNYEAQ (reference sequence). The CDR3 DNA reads TGTGCTAGCAGCTTACATCCGGGACTAGCCTACGAGCAGTACTTC. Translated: CASSLHPGLAYEQYF.